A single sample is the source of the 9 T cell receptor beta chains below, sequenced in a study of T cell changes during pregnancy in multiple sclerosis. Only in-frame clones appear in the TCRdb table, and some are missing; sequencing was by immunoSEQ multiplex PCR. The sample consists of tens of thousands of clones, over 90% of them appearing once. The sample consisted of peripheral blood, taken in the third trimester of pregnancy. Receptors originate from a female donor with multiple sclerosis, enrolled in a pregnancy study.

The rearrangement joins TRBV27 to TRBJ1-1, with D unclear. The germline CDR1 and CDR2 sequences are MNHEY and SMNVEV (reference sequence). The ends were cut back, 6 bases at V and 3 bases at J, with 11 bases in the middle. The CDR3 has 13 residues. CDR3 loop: CASSYTQYTEAFF. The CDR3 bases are TGTGCCAGCAGCTACACACAGTACACTGAAGCTTTCTTT.

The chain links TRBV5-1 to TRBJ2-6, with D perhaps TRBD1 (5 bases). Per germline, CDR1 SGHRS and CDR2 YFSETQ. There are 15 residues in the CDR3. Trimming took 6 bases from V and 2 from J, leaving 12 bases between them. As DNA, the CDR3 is TGCGCCAGCACGTGGTCAGGGCCTGGGGCCAACGTCCTGACTTTC. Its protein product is CASTWSGPGANVLTF.

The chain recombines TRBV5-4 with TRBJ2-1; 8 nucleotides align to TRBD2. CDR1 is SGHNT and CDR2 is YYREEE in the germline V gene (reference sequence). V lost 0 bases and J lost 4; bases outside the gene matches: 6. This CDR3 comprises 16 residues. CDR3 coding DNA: TGTGCCAGCAGCTTGGGAACAGCGGGAGCTTACAATGAGCAGTTCTTC. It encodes CASSLGTAGAYNEQFF.

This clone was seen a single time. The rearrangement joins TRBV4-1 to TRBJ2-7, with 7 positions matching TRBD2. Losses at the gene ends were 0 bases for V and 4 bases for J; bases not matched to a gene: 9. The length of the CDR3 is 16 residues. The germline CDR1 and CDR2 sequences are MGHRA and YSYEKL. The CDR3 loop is CASSQDWIAGPYEQYF. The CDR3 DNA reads TGCGCCAGCAGCCAAGATTGGATAGCGGGTCCGTACGAGCAGTACTTC.

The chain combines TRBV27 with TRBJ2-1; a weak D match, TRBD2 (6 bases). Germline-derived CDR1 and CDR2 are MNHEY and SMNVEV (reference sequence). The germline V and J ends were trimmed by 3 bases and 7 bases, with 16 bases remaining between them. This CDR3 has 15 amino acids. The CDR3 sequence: CASSLGTRGWNEQFF. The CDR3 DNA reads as TGTGCCAGCAGTTTGGGAACTCGGGGGTGGAATGAGCAGTTCTTC.

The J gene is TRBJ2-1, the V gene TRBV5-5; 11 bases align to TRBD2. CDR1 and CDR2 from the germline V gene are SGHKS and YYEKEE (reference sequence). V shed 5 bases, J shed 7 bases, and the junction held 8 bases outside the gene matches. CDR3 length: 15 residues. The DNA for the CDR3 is TGTGCCAGCAGTCCGGTAGCGGGAGGGTGGAATGAGCAGTTCTTC. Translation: CASSPVAGGWNEQFF.

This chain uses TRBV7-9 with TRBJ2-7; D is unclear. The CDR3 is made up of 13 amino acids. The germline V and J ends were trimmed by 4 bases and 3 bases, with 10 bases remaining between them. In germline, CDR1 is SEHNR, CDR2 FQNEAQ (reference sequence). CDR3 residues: CASSSVRVYEQYF. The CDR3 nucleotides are TGTGCCAGCAGCTCGGTTAGAGTCTACGAGCAGTACTTC.

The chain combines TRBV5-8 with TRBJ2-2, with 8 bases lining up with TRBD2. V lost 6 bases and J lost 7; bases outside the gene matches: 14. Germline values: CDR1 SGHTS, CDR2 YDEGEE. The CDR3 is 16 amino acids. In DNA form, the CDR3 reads TGTGCCAGCACCGAAGGAAGCGGGAGATGGGACGGGGAGCTGTTTTTT. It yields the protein CASTEGSGRWDGELFF.

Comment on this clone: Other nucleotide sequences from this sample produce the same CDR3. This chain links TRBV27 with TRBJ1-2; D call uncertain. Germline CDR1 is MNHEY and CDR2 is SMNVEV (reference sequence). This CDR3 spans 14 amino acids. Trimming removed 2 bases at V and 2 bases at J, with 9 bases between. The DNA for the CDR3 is TGTGCCAGCAGTTTACGCAGGCAGAACTATGGCTACACCTTC. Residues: CASSLRRQNYGYTF.